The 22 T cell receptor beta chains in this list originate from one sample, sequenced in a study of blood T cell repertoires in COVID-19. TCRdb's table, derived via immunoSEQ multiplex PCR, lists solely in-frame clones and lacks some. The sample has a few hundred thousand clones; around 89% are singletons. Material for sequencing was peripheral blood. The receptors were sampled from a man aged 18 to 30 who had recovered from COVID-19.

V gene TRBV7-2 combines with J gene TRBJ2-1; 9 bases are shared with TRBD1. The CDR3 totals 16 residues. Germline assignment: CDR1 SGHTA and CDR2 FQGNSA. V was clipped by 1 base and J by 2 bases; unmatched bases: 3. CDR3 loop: CASSLGGTGPYNEQFF. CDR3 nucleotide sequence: TGTGCCAGCAGCTTAGGGGGGACAGGGCCCTACAATGAGCAGTTCTTC.

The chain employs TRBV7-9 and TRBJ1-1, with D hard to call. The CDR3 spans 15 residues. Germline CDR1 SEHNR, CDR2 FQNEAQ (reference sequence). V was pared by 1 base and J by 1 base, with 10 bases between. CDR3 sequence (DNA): TGTGCCAGCAGCTTAGGAGTAGGCGGGAACACTGAAGCTTTCTTT. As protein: CASSLGVGGNTEAFF.

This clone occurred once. The CDR3 region is CASSLGQGANEKLFF. The CDR3 DNA is TGTGCCAGCAGCTTAGGACAGGGGGCCAATGAAAAACTGTTTTTT. The chain recombines TRBV7-9 with TRBJ1-4; TRBD1 matches at 10 bases. The V and J ends lost 1 base and 5 bases, in that order; junction bases with no gene match: 1. Germline CDR1 and CDR2: SEHNR and FQNEAQ (reference sequence). The CDR3 consists of 15 residues. Supplemented by reference TRBV7-9 and TRBJ1-4, the full variable domain reads DTGVSQNPRHKITKRGQNVTFRCDPISEHNRLYWYRQTLGQGPEFLTYFQNEAQLEKSRLLSDRFSAERPKGSFSTLEIQRTEQGDSAMYLCASSLGQGANEKLFFGSGTQLSVL.

In nucleotides, the CDR3 is TGTGCCAGCAGCCGACAGGGGATCGAAGGAAACACCATATATTTT. This sequence encodes CASSRQGIEGNTIYF. The chain joins TRBV6-6 to TRBJ1-3; TRBD1 matches at 8 bases. Germline-derived CDR1 and CDR2 are MNHNY and SVGAGI (reference sequence). The CDR3 totals 15 residues. V was pared by 6 bases and J by 4 bases, with 8 bases of the junction left unmatched.

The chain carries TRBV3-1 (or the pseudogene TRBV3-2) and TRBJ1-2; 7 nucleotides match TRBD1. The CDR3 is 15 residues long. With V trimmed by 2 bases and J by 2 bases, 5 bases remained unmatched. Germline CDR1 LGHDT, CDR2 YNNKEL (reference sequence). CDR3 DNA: TGTGCCAGCAGCCAAAGCCCAGGGGGAAACTATGGCTACACCTTC. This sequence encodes CASSQSPGGNYGYTF.

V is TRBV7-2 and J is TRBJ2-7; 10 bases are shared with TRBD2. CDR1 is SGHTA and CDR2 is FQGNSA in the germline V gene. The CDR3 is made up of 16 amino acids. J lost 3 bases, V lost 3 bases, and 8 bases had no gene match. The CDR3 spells CASSLTGLAIFYEQYF. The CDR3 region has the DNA TGTGCCAGCAGCTTGACGGGACTAGCGATTTTCTACGAGCAGTACTTC.

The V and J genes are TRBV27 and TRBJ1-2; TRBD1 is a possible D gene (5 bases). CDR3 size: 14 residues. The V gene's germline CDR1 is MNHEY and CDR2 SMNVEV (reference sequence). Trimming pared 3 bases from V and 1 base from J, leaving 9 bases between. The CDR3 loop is CASSFSGLNYGYTF. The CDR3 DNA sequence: TGTGCCAGCAGTTTTTCAGGGCTTAACTATGGCTACACCTTC.

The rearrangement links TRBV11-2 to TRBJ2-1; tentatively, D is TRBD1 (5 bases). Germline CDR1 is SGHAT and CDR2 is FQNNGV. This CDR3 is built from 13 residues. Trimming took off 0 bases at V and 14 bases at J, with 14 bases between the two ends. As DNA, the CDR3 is TGTGCCAGCAGCTTAGATCAGGGATATCCAGAGTTCTTC. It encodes CASSLDQGYPEFF.

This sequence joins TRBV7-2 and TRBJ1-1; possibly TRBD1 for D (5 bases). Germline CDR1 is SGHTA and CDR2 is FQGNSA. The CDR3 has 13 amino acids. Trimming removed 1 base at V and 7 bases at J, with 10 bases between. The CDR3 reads CASSLGGRVEAFF. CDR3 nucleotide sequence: TGTGCCAGCAGCTTAGGGGGCAGGGTTGAAGCTTTCTTT.

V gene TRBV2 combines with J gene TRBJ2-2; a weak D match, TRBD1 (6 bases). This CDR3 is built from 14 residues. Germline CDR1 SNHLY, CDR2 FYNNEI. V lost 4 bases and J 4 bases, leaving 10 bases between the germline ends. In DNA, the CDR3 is TGTGCCAGCAGTGGGCAGGGGTTCACCGGGGAGCTGTTTTTT. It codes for CASSGQGFTGELFF.

DNA for the CDR3: TGTGCCAGCGACGCGCAGGGCGCAAACACAGATACGCAGTATTTT. It yields the protein CASDAQGANTDTQYF. V gene TRBV18 combines with J gene TRBJ2-3; D possibly corresponds to TRBD1 (5 bases). Per germline, CDR1 KGHSH and CDR2 LQKENI. V lost 8 bases to trimming and J lost 2 bases, with 17 bases between them. The CDR3 is 15 residues long.

Written as DNA, the CDR3 is TGTGCCAGCAGTGAATGGACAGGGGGCTCCTACGAGCAGTACTTC. Amino acids: CASSEWTGGSYEQYF. The rearrangement joins TRBV25-1 to TRBJ2-7; 10 bases map to TRBD1. The germline V gene has CDR1 MGHDK and CDR2 SYGVNS. The ends lost 1 base at V and 0 bases at J; junction bases unmatched: 0. This CDR3 region has 15 residues.

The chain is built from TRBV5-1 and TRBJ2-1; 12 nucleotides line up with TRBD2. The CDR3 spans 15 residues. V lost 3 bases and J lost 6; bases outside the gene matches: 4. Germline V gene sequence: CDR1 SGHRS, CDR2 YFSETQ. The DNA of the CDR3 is TGCGCCAGCAGCTACGGACTAGCGGGACCCAATGAGCAGTTCTTC. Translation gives CASSYGLAGPNEQFF.

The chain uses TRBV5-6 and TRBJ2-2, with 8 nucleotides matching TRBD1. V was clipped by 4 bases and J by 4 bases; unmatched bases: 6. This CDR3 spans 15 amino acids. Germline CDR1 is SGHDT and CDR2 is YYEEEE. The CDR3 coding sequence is TGTGCCAGCAGCCCCCTGGACAGGGTCACCGGGGAGCTGTTTTTT. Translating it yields CASSPLDRVTGELFF. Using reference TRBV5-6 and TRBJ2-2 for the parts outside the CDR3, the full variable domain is DAGVTQSPTHLIKTRGQQVTLRCSPKSGHDTVSWYQQALGQGPQFIFQYYEEEERQRGNFPDRFSGHQFPNYSSELNVNALLLGDSALYLCASSPLDRVTGELFFGEGSRLTVL.

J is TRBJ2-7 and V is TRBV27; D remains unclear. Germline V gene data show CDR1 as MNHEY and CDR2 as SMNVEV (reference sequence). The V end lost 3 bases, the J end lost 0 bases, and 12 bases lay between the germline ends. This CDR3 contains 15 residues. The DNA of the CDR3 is TGTGCCAGCAGTTTCCTCCGCGCGTCCTCCTACGAGCAGTACTTC. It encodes CASSFLRASSYEQYF.

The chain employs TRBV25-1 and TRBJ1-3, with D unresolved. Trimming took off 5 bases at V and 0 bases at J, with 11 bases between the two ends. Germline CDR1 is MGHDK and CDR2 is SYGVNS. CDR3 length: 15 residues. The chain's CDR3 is CASSSPASSGNTIYF. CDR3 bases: TGTGCCAGCAGTAGCCCAGCTAGCTCTGGAAACACCATATATTTT.

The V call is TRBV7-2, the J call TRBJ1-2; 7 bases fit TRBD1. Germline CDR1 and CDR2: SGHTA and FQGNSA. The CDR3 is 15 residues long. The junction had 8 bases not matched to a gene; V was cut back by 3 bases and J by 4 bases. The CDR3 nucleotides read TGTGCCAGCAGCTTCCTCAGGGGGGCAGGCTATGGCTACACCTTC. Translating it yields CASSFLRGAGYGYTF.

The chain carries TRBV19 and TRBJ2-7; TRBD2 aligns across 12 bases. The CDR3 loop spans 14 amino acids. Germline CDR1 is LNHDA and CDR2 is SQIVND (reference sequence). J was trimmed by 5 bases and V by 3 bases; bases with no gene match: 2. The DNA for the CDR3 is TGTGCCAGTAGTATTCTAGCGGGAGGGGACGAGCAGTACTTC. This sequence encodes CASSILAGGDEQYF.

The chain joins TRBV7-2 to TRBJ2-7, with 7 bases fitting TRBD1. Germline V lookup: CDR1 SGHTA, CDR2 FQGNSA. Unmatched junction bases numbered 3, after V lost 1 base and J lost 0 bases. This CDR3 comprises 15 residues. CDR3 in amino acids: CASSLVQGSSYEQYF. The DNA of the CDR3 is TGTGCCAGCAGCTTAGTACAGGGGAGCTCCTACGAGCAGTACTTC.

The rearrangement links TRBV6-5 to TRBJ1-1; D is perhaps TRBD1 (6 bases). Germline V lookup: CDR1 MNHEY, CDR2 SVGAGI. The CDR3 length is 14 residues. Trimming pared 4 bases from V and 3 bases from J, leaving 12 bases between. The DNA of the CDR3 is TGTGCCAGCAGTTTAAGACAGGCGGACACTGAAGCTTTCTTT. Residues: CASSLRQADTEAFF.

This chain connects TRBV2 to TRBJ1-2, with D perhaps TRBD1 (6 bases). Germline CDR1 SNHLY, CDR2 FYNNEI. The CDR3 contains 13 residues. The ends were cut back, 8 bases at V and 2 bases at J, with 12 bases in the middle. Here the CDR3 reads CASSRDINYGYTF. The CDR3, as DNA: TGTGCCAGCTCCCGGGACATCAACTATGGCTACACCTTC.

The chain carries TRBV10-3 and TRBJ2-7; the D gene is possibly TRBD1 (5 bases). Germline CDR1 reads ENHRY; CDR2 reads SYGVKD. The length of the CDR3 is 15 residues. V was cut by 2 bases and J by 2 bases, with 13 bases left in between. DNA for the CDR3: TGTGCCATCAGTGAGGGAACGCAGGGCGCCTACGAGCAGTACTTC. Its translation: CAISEGTQGAYEQYF.